This T cell receptor beta chain originates from a study of lymphopenia after photon versus proton radiotherapy. This CDR3 is built from 18 residues. Germline CDR1 SGHKS, CDR2 YYEKEE (reference sequence). V lost 4 bases to trimming and J lost 6 bases; unmatched junction nucleotides: 21. Sequencing was performed with immunoSEQ multiplex PCR; in TCRdb, only in-frame clones are kept and a portion is missing. This sample has roughly 30,000 clones, with around 94% found just once. This receptor was obtained from a woman between 45 and 65 years old with cholangiocarcinoma. Sequencing used peripheral blood, obtained from a patient treated with photon-based radiotherapy. V and J are TRBV5-5 and TRBJ2-7; 8 bases agree with TRBD2. CDR3 protein: CASSPRRSGGLVAGEQYF. CDR3 nucleotide sequence: TGTGCCAGCAGCCCCCGGCGGAGCGGGGGCCTCGTTGCTGGCGAGCAGTACTTC.